This note documents a single T cell receptor beta chain sequence. The antigen it binds to is not known. No quality values exist for individual bases; no much larger clone is one base distant. V is pruned by 0 bases and J by 2 bases, leaving 4 bases of the junction without a gene match. Based on the germline V gene, the CDR1 and CDR2 sequences are ENHRY and SYGVKD. From its cysteine to its phenylalanine, the CDR3 spans 16 amino acids. The only DNA kept is the CDR3, 48 bases in frame from the first base. This sample was taken from a study of T cells in Graves' hyperthyroidism and ophthalmopathy (dated by TCRdb to about 2019). In the study overall: Peripheral blood samples were taken at the time of initial diagnosis, prior to any treatment. TCR V-J signatures able to tell the groups apart were searched for in a discovery cohort of 95 to 100 patients, of whom roughly 42 had Graves' ophthalmopathy and more than 55 had stable Graves' hyperthyroidism. Prospective prediction of ophthalmopathy was tested in an independent validation cohort of approximately 19 hyperthyroidism patients and some 17 patients who later progressed to ophthalmopathy. For training and testing, the 100 or so patients in the discovery cohort were randomly divided in a 7:3 ratio. The study also compared thyroid tissue and blood T-cell repertoires from 5 to 7 Graves' hyperthyroidism patients. Once sampling was done, hyperthyroidism patients were given methimazole at a starting dose of 30 mg daily, whereas ophthalmopathy patients were given high-dose intravenous methylprednisolone. The paper reports TCR Vbeta CDR3 sequencing of over 120 peripheral blood samples: some 41 ophthalmopathy, approximately 74 hyperthyroidism and roughly 17 progressor patients. Summary of the overall study and its limitations: No statistical method was used to fix the sample size in advance, and group allocation was not hidden from the investigators. Most expanded thyroid clonotypes (frequency above 0.001) were also found in blood, which suggests that blood repertoires may mirror thyroid immune responses. In validation, the model predicted progression to ophthalmopathy with around 71% sensitivity and about 73% specificity, a median of about 6 months before onset. A 13 V-J signature model separated ophthalmopathy from stable hyperthyroidism, with approximately 87% sensitivity and 81% to 83% specificity in cross-validation and 80%/75% in testing.

Ophthalmopathy patients had moderately to severely active disease, Clinical Activity Score of at least 3, NOSPECS grade of at least 4, and duration under 3 months. The study excluded patients with uncontrolled infections, other autoimmune diseases, pregnancy or lactation. Clinical symptoms, serum thyroxine and TRAb, thyroid ultrasound, and orbital computed tomography formed the basis for the diagnoses. PBMCs were separated from over 9 ml of fresh peripheral blood using Ficoll-Paque density gradient centrifugation. Total RNA was extracted using Trizol reagent, and RNA quality was assessed on an Agilent 2100 Bioanalyzer. TCR beta CDR3 regions were amplified from RNA transcripts. For the first round of RT-PCR on the TCR CDR3, the HTBI primer set was used together with the Qiagen OneStep RT-PCR kit. The libraries were constructed in a second round of multiplex PCR and then size-selected and purified. The libraries were sequenced on an Illumina HiSeq2000 using paired-end 100 bp reads. The study's processing was this. Raw data were processed with SOAPnuke, discarding reads with adapters, uncalled bases, mean Phred below 15, or no exact constant-primer or identifier match. High-quality paired reads were merged using COPE v1.2.5, and each unique nucleotide sequence was defined as a clonotype. Clonotypes were aligned to IMGT TRBV, TRBD and TRBJ reference segments using MiTCR v1.1. The analysis was restricted to V-J combinations with a frequency above 0.0001, which together covered just over 99% of the repertoires. A TCS score was defined as the ratio of F50 (clonal expansion) to E x V (chaos), with BLOSUM62-based TCRdist applied between CDR3 peptides within each V-J. Welch's t-statistics and random forest reduced 500 to 650 V-J features to roughly 13, which were used in a naive Bayes classifier (R e1071). TCRdb took the public reads, trimmed them with fastp at Q25, ran MiXCR for clone calling and kept in-frame beta chains. Identical CDR3 protein sequences are pooled into one entry, listed with their most common genes and DNA. The V and J calls and clone size are TCRdb's, not the authors'. For this sample the table gives about 530,000 distinct CDR3 sequences, of which roughly 18% were detected only once. The biggest ten clones account for about 16% of the sample.

The sequencing input was blood. The V gene is TRBV10-3 and the J gene is TRBJ2-1; 7 junctional bases match TRBD1. This clonotype originated in a young woman with Graves' ophthalmopathy. The nucleotide sequence reads as follows: TGTGCCATCAGTGAGTCGACAGGGCCAACCTACAATGAGCAGTTCTTC. Its product reads: CAISESTGPTYNEQFF.